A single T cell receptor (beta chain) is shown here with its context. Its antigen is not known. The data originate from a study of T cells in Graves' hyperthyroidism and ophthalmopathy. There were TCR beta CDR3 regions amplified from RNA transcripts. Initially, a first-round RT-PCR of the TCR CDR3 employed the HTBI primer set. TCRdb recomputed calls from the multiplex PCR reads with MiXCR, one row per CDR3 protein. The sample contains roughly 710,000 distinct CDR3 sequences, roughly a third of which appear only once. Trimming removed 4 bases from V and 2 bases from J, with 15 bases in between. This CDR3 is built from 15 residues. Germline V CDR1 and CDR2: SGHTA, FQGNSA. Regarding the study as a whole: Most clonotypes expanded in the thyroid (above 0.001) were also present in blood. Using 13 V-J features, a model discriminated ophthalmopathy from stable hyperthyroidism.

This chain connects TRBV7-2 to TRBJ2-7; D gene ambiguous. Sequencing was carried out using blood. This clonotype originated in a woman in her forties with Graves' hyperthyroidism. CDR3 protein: CASSSRGRPAYEQYF. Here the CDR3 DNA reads TGTGCCAGCAGCTCGCGAGGCAGACCAGCCTACGAGCAGTACTTC.